A single sample gave rise to the 12 T cell receptor beta chains below, sequenced in a study of sequential checkpoint blockade in melanoma. The protocol was immunoSEQ multiplex PCR, while the TCRdb copy is restricted to in-frame clones and leaves out a portion. The sample has about 18,000 clones, around 65% seen once; the top ten hold approximately 10%. Treatment in this sample: randomized to nivolumab then ipilimumab (arm A) or the reverse (arm B). The source was CD8+ T cells sorted from blood (inferred from file names), collected from a patient given nivolumab and ipilimumab in sequence. These TCRs come from a human donor with melanoma.

The chain employs TRBV9 and TRBJ2-1, with 12 bases matching TRBD2. V dropped 0 bases and J dropped 9; count of bases not matched to a gene: 7. The CDR3 totals 16 residues. The germline V gene has CDR1 SGDLS and CDR2 YYNGEE. CDR3 residues: CASSVVRTSGNGEQFF. CDR3 in DNA: TGTGCCAGCAGCGTAGTGCGGACTAGCGGGAACGGTGAGCAGTTCTTC.

The V and J genes are TRBV10-3 and TRBJ1-5, with 7 bases identical to TRBD1. The germline V gene has CDR1 ENHRY and CDR2 SYGVKD. This CDR3 contains 11 residues. The CDR3 DNA sequence: TGTTCTACAGGGGACAATCAGCCCCAGCATTTT. Residues: CSTGDNQPQHF.

The rearrangement links TRBV5-6 to TRBJ2-7, with 10 bases aligning to TRBD2. Germline trimming cut 4 bases from V and 0 bases from J; bases unmatched to any gene: 10. Germline CDR1 and CDR2: SGHDT and YYEEEE. The CDR3 is made up of 17 amino acids. CDR3 bases: TGTGCCAGCAGCCCACCTGGGGTAGCGGGAGGCTCCTACGAGCAGTACTTC. This encodes CASSPPGVAGGSYEQYF.

The gene calls are TRBV15 and TRBJ1-2; 7 nucleotides match TRBD1. Trimming at V came to 4 bases and at J to 6 bases, leaving 11 bases not matched to a gene. This CDR3 is 15 amino acids long. CDR1 LNHNV and CDR2 YYDKDF come from the germline V gene (reference sequence). For the CDR3, the DNA is TGTGCCACCAGCAACCGGGACAGACGCTTCAATGGCTACACCTTC. Its protein product is CATSNRDRRFNGYTF.

This chain joins TRBV28 and TRBJ2-1, with a tentative D call TRBD2 (6 bases). The germline V gene has CDR1 MDHEN and CDR2 SYDVKM. This CDR3 comprises 14 residues. Trimming shortened V by 3 bases and J by 7 bases, and 13 bases separated the two germline ends. The CDR3 DNA is TGTGCCAGCAGTTTCGGGAGTGTTGGAAATGAGCAGTTCTTC. This encodes CASSFGSVGNEQFF.

The chain recombines TRBV5-4 with TRBJ1-1; 7 bases line up with TRBD1. The CDR3 has 17 residues. Germline V gene lookup returns CDR1 SGHNT and CDR2 YYREEE (reference sequence). V was pared by 0 bases and J by 3 bases, with 11 bases of the junction left unmatched. CDR3 nucleotide sequence: TGTGCCAGCAGCTTGGCCCCGCTTTCCCAGGGGGACACTGAAGCTTTCTTT. Protein product: CASSLAPLSQGDTEAFF.

This clone came up once. V is TRBV27 and J is TRBJ2-7, with a possible D match to TRBD1 (6 bases). V was pared by 3 bases and J by 1 base, with 13 bases between. The CDR3 loop spans 15 amino acids. Germline lookup yields CDR1 MNHEY and CDR2 SMNVEV (reference sequence). The CDR3: CASSLVRQASYEQYF. The DNA for the CDR3 is TGTGCCAGCAGTTTGGTTAGACAGGCGTCCTACGAGCAGTACTTC.

The genes are TRBV25-1 and TRBJ2-7, with 8 positions matching TRBD2. The junction had 12 bases not matched to a gene; V was cut back by 10 bases and J by 7 bases. Per germline, CDR1 MGHDK and CDR2 SYGVNS. The CDR3 contains 13 residues. The CDR3 DNA reads TGTGCCACCTCCCCGGGGGGGGCCCGGGAGCAGTACTTC. Translating it yields CATSPGGAREQYF.

The V and J genes are TRBV19 and TRBJ2-1, with 9 nucleotides matching TRBD2. The CDR3 covers 13 residues. Germline CDR1 reads LNHDA; CDR2 reads SQIVND (reference sequence). V shed 9 bases and J 8 bases; nucleotides not matched to a gene: 8. Here the CDR3 DNA reads TGTGCCAGCCTTAGCGGGAGCTGGGATGAGCAGTTCTTC. This sequence encodes CASLSGSWDEQFF.

The chain combines TRBV7-2 with TRBJ2-5; 9 bases are a match to TRBD2. There are 17 residues in the CDR3. The trim removed 1 base at V and 5 bases at J, leaving 11 bases unmatched. CDR1 and CDR2 from the germline V gene are SGHTA and FQGNSA. The CDR3 here is CASSLDGAGGLGETQYF. The CDR3 nucleotides read TGTGCCAGCAGCTTAGATGGAGCGGGAGGCTTGGGGGAGACCCAGTACTTC.

The rearrangement joins TRBV28 to TRBJ2-7; D is uncertain. Trimming removed 2 bases at V and 6 bases at J, with 8 bases between. Per germline, CDR1 MDHEN and CDR2 SYDVKM. The CDR3 length is 12 residues. In nucleotides, the CDR3 is TGTGCCAGCAGTTTAGGTACATCCGAGCAGTACTTC. Translated: CASSLGTSEQYF.

The rearrangement joins TRBV9 to TRBJ1-2; 10 bases fit TRBD1. J lost 8 bases, V lost 4 bases, and 17 bases had no gene match. CDR3 length: 17 residues. Germline CDR1 SGDLS, CDR2 YYNGEE. As DNA, the CDR3 is TGTGCCAGCAGCCAAAACCGGGACAGGGGCATAGGGGACGGCTACACCTTC. This sequence encodes CASSQNRDRGIGDGYTF.